The clone carrying this TCR beta chain occurred many times. The antigen remains unidentified. The entirety of the isolated RNA underwent reverse transcription, so expressed TCRB transcripts were sequenced. The repertoire was sequenced with immunoSEQ multiplex PCR; TCRdb's copy has only in-frame clones and lacks some. The sample has about 370,000 clones, over 8.5% seen once. Germline CDR1 reads SGHVS; CDR2 reads FQNEAQ. V lost 7 bases and J 5 bases, leaving 18 bases between the germline ends. The CDR3 covers 16 residues. This entry comes from a study of beta chain features in type 1 diabetes. Findings and limits, study-wide: All four CD4+ subsets of Type 1 diabetes patients contained TCRB CDR3s that were moderately but significantly shorter.

This sequence was found in a man younger than 40 with type 1 diabetes. This chain connects TRBV7-8 to TRBJ2-6, with TRBD2 as a possible D gene (5 bases). The sequencing sample was made of central memory CD4+ T cells from blood. This chain's CDR3 is CASNPLEGSRANVLTF. In nucleotides, the CDR3 is TGTGCCAGCAACCCCCTAGAGGGTTCTAGGGCCAACGTCCTGACTTTC. Full variable domain (missing parts from reference TRBV7-8 and TRBJ2-6): GAGVSQSPRYKVAKRGQDVALRCDPISGHVSLFWYQQALGQGPEFLTYFQNEAQLDKSGLPSDRFFAERPEGSVSTLKIQRTQQEDSAVYLCASNPLEGSRANVLTFGAGSRLTVL.